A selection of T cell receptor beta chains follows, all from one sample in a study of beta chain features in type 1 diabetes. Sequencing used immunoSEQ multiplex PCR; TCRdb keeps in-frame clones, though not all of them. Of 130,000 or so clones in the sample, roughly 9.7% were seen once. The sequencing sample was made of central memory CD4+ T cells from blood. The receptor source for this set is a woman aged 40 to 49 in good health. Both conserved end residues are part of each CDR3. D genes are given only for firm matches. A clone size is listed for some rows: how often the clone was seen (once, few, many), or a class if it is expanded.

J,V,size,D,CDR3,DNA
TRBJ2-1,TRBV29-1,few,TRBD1,CSGDRGDEQFF,TGCAGCGGGGACAGGGGCGATGAGCAGTTCTTC
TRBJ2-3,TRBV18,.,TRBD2,CASSPSALAGRTDTQYF,TGTGCCAGCTCACCAAGTGCCCTAGCGGGTCGCACAGATACGCAGTATTTT
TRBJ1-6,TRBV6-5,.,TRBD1,CASREDRANNSPLHF,TGTGCCAGCAGGGAGGACAGGGCAAATAATTCACCCCTCCACTTT
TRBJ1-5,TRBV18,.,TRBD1,CASSDGTGNQPQHF,TGTGCCAGCTCAGACGGGACAGGGAATCAGCCCCAGCATTTT
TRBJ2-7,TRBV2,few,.,CASSRRDSYEQYF,TGTGCCAGCAGCCGCCGGGACTCCTACGAGCAGTACTTC
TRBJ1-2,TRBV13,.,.,CASSLRTASSNYGYTF,TGTGCCAGCAGCCTCCGGACAGCTTCCTCTAACTATGGCTACACCTTC
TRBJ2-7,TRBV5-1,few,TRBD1,CASSLLGTASYEQYF,TGCGCCAGCAGCTTGTTGGGGACAGCGTCCTACGAGCAGTACTTC
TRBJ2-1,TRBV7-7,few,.,CASSLSGQGGFNEQFF,TGTGCCAGCAGCTTATCTGGGCAGGGAGGATTCAATGAGCAGTTCTTC
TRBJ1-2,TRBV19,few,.,CASSRLEADFGYGYTF,TGTGCCAGTAGCCGGTTAGAGGCGGACTTTGGGTATGGCTACACCTTC
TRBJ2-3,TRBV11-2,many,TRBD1,CASSPQGVVDTQYF,TGTGCCAGCAGCCCCCAGGGGGTTGTGGATACGCAGTATTTT
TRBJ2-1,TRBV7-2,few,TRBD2,CASSRGGAGGGNEQFF,TGTGCCAGCAGCCGTGGGGGAGCGGGGGGCGGGAATGAGCAGTTCTTC
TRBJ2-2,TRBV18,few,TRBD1,CASSPRTGWNTGELFF,TGTGCCAGCTCACCCCGGACAGGTTGGAACACCGGGGAGCTGTTTTTT
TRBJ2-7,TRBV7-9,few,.,CASSSGETPASYEQYF,TGTGCCAGCAGTTCGGGGGAGACACCCGCCTCCTACGAGCAGTACTTC
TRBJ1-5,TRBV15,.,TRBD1,CATSLRTGGNNQPQHF,TGTGCCACCAGCTTAAGGACAGGGGGTAACAATCAGCCCCAGCATTTT
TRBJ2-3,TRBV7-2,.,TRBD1,CASSLEQGAGTDTQYF,TGTGCCAGCAGTTTGGAACAGGGGGCAGGCACAGATACGCAGTATTTT
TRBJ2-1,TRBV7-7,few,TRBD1,CASSLGSLGQGNNEQFF,TGTGCCAGCAGCTTAGGAAGTCTGGGACAGGGGAACAATGAGCAGTTCTTC
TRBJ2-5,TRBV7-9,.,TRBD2,CASQSGGETQYF,TGTGCCTCCCAGTCGGGGGGAGAGACCCAGTACTTC
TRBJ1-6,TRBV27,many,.,CASSPPRVFGSPLHF,TGTGCCAGCAGTCCCCCCAGGGTATTCGGTTCACCCCTCCACTTT
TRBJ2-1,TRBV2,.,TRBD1,CASIRLGQGGSFAWFF,TGTGCCAGCATCAGACTGGGACAGGGGGGTTCGTTCGCTTGGTTCTTC
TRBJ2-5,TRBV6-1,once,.,CASSGPSRETQYF,TGTGCCAGCAGTGGACCTAGCCGTGAGACCCAGTACTTC
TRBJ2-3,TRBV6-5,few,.,CASSPNSDTQYF,TGTGCCAGCAGTCCAAACTCAGATACGCAGTATTTT
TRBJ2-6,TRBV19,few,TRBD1,CASRPGQGRPGANVLTF,TGTGCCAGTAGGCCGGGACAGGGGCGACCTGGGGCCAACGTCCTGACTTTC
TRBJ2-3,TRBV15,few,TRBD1,CATTKRDRDTQYF,TGTGCCACCACCAAAAGGGACAGGGATACGCAGTATTTT
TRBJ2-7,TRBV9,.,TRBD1,CASSVSGTGGYYEQYF,TGTGCCAGCAGCGTATCTGGGACAGGGGGTTACTACGAGCAGTACTTC
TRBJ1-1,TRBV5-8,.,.,CASSLGMRGALGDTEAFF,TGTGCCAGCAGCTTGGGGATGCGGGGAGCGCTTGGGGACACTGAAGCTTTCTTT
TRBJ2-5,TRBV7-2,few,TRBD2,CASSLDSARGGLETQYF,TGTGCCAGCAGCTTAGATTCGGCGCGGGGGGGCCTGGAGACCCAGTACTTC
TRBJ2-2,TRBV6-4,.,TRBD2,CASSDGLAGTLNTGELFF,TGTGCCAGCAGTGACGGACTAGCGGGGACTCTGAACACCGGGGAGCTGTTTTTT
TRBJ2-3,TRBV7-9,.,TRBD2,CASSSELAGGSKWTDTQYF,TGTGCCAGCAGCTCCGAACTAGCGGGGGGGAGTAAGTGGACAGATACGCAGTATTTT
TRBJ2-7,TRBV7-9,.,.,CASSLDESYEQYF,TGTGCCAGCAGCTTAGACGAGTCCTACGAGCAGTACTTC
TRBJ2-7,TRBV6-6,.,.,CASSYRDNSHEQYF,TGTGCCAGCAGTTATCGGGACAACTCACACGAGCAGTACTTC
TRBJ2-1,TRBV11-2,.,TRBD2,CASSLEAGGYNEQFF,TGTGCCAGCAGCTTAGAGGCGGGGGGTTACAATGAGCAGTTCTTC
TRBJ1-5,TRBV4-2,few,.,CASSQDGRDAQPQHF,TGTGCCAGCAGCCAAGATGGGAGGGACGCTCAGCCCCAGCATTTT
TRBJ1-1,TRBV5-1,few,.,CASSLWAGDTEAFF,TGCGCCAGCAGCTTGTGGGCGGGGGACACTGAAGCTTTCTTT
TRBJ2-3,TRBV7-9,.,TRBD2,CASSRSGTQITDTQYF,TGTGCCAGCAGTCGAAGCGGGACTCAGATCACAGATACGCAGTATTTT
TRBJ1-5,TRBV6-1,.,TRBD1,CASSEALETGKGQPQHF,TGTGCCAGCAGTGAAGCGCTTGAGACAGGGAAGGGTCAGCCCCAGCATTTT
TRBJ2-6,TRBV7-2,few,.,CASSLGGPSGANVLTF,TGTGCCAGCAGCTTAGGAGGCCCCTCTGGGGCCAACGTCCTGACTTTC
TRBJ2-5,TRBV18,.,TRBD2,CASSPSPPPGGETQYF,TGTGCCAGCTCACCATCGCCGCCCCCGGGAGGAGAGACCCAGTACTTC
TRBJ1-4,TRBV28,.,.,CASSKPGVKLFF,TGTGCCAGCAGTAAACCAGGGGTAAAACTGTTTTTT
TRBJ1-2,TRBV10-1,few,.,CASSDRVGGYTF,TGCGCCAGCAGTGACAGGGTCGGCGGCTACACCTTC
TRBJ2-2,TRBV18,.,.,CASAGTGLTNTGELFF,TGTGCCAGCGCGGGGACGGGGCTTACGAACACCGGGGAGCTGTTTTTT
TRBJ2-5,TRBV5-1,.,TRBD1,CASSIGQGAQTQYF,TGCGCCAGCAGCATCGGACAGGGGGCCCAGACCCAGTACTTC
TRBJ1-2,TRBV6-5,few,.,CATRILKGGYTF,TGTGCCACCAGGATCCTAAAGGGGGGCTACACCTTC